What follows describes a single TCR beta chain. V was pared by 2 bases and J by 0 bases, with 8 bases between. Germline V lookup: CDR1 LGHNA, CDR2 YNFKEQ. CDR3 length: 15 residues. The sample originates from a study of blood T cell repertoires in COVID-19. Across the study: Nucleic acid was either cDNA or gDNA, and it came from T cells, B-cell-depleted T cells, or PBMCs.

As handled by the study authors: Nucleated cell counts were estimated from reference gene primer amplification. TCRdb's table, derived via immunoSEQ multiplex PCR, lists solely in-frame clones and lacks some. That table furnishes V, J and clone size, whereas the DNA furnished D and trimming. The sample consists of approximately 100,000 clones, approximately 87% of them appearing once. The clonotype was recovered from a woman aged 45-65 years with acute or convalescent COVID-19. The specimen was peripheral blood. V is TRBV4-2 and J is TRBJ1-5; D perhaps matches TRBD1 (6 bases). The CDR3 bases are TGTGCCAGCAGCCAACAGGGGAATAGCAATCAGCCCCAGCATTTT. This translates into CASSQQGNSNQPQHF.